This T cell receptor (beta chain) was observed in a study of T cell repertoires in cytomegalovirus infection. Study-level background: Researchers turned to recently identified HLA-C-restricted CMV epitopes as well as well-studied HLA-B-restricted ones. Study-level results: The response measured ex vivo was dominated by TCR beta clonotypes (HLA-C-restricted and CMV-specific).

This clonotype appeared a few times. Its matching antigen is unknown. TCRdb reanalysed the reads using MiXCR and keeps one entry per CDR3 protein. The table shows a few hundred thousand distinct CDR3 sequences, with 20% to 25% occurring only once. The sequence was collected from a human donor in good health (CMV status not recorded). Some clones in this sample may be carry-over from other donors' samples. This specimen consisted of cultured PBMCs, obtained from culture after CMV antigen stimulation.

The CDR3 protein is CASSLVPEQETQYF. CDR3 nucleotide sequence: TGCGCCAGCAGCTTGGTCCCCGAACAAGAGACCCAGTACTTC. The chain has TRBV5-1 and TRBJ2-5; D is uncertain. With 0 bases removed from V and 2 bases from J, the gap between germline ends came to 8 bases. The CDR3 is 14 residues long. Germline V CDR1 and CDR2: SGHRS, YFSETQ.